This TCR beta chain was recorded in a study of blood T cell repertoires in COVID-19. Study-level information: Sites in the United States, Italy and Spain provided acute and convalescent COVID-19 samples. PBMCs, B-cell-depleted T cells, or T cells were the source of the cDNA or gDNA that made up the material.

Per the authors' pipeline: Estimation of nucleated cell counts relied on the amplification of reference gene primers. TCRdb's table, derived via immunoSEQ multiplex PCR, lists solely in-frame clones and lacks some. The DNA was the basis for D and trimming; V, J and clone size are from that table. This sample has about 260,000 clones, with about 87% found just once. V was trimmed by 1 base and J by 2 bases, leaving 8 bases between them. Germline V gives CDR1 SNHLY, CDR2 FYNNEI. The CDR3 is made up of 14 amino acids. The chain carries TRBV2 and TRBJ1-2; D unclear. This sequence originates from a human donor in a cohort sampled during active COVID-19. The material sequenced was peripheral blood. CDR3 in DNA: TGTGCCAGCAGTGAAGGGTCAGCGAACTATGGCTACACCTTC. It specifies CASSEGSANYGYTF.